This T cell receptor (beta chain) was recorded in a study of cytomegalovirus exposure and HLA in healthy donors. The PCR contained 60 Vbeta and 13 Jbeta primers. Produced via immunoSEQ multiplex PCR; TCRdb's table is partial and in-frame only. This sample has about 78,000 clones, with more than 65% found just once. Trimming at V came to 6 bases and at J to 1 base, leaving 8 bases not matched to a gene. CDR3 length equals 16 residues. Germline CDR1 is MNHEY and CDR2 is SMNVEV (reference sequence). The origin of this receptor is a woman aged 35 to 49 in good health and CMV-seropositive. This rearrangement joins TRBV27 to TRBJ2-7, with 11 positions matching TRBD1. The sequencing sample was made of PBMCs. The DNA of the CDR3 is TGTGCCAGCAGAAATTCCGGGACAGGGGGGTCCTACGAGCAGTACTTC. Translated, it gives CASRNSGTGGSYEQYF.